This T cell receptor (beta chain) was identified during a study of T-cell memory formation after mild COVID-19. About the research overall: Clusters were largely donor specific.

From germline, CDR1 is SGHTA and CDR2 FQGNSA. The V end lost 0 bases, the J end lost 8 bases, and 10 bases lay between the germline ends. This CDR3 comprises 13 residues. The sample holds a few counts of this clonotype. TCR alpha and TCR beta cDNA libraries carrying sample barcodes and UMIs were produced by 5'RACE using constant-segment primers. TCRdb used MiXCR to reprocess the 5' RACE reads, holding one entry per CDR3 protein. The data show 530,000 or so distinct CDR3 sequences, 17% seen once. The sample was PBMCs or a T cell subset sorted from them (not recorded which). This sequence joins TRBV7-2 and TRBJ1-1; no definite D call. This clonotype was obtained from an adult woman who had mild COVID-19 (a few samples of this study predate the infection). Cell type and time point are not known. CDR3 nucleotides: TGTGCCAGCAGCTTAGCGCTAAGGGTCGAAGCTTTCTTT. Amino acids: CASSLALRVEAFF.